The following is a T cell receptor beta chain sequence with its context. No antigen is known for it. J lost 5 bases, V lost 5 bases, and 9 bases had no gene match. This CDR3 region has 15 residues. Germline V gene lookup returns CDR1 LGHNT and CDR2 FRNRAP. The data are from a study of T cell repertoires in cytomegalovirus infection. Study information: Public TCR beta signatures provided an indication of both CMV infection and a matching HLA type.

Using its own MiXCR run on the reads, TCRdb lists one record per CDR3 protein. Of about 130,000 distinct CDR3 sequences listed, 20% to 30% are singletons. Study outcomes and limitations: Ex vivo responses were dominated by HLA-C-restricted CMV-specific TCR beta clonotypes. Frequencies of public TCR beta families were cumulated, and this identified carriers of CMV plus the relevant HLA.

The receptor was isolated from a human donor in good health (CMV status not recorded). Some clones in this sample may be carry-over from other donors' samples. The chain links TRBV12-5 to TRBJ2-1; 7 bases are a match to TRBD2. Sequencing used PBMCs, sequenced either directly or after in vitro stimulation (not recorded which). CDR3: CASGLGRAADNEQFF. The CDR3 nucleotides read TGTGCTAGTGGTCTGGGGAGGGCTGCGGACAATGAGCAGTTCTTC.